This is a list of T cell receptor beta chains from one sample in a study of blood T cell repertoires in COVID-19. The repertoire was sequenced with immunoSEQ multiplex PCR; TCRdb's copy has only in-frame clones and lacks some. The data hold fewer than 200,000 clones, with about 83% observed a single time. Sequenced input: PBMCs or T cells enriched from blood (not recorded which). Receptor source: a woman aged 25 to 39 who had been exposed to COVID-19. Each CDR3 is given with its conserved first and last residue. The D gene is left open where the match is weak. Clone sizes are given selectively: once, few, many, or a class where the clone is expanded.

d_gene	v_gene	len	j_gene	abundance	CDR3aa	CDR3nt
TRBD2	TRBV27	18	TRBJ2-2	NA	CASTQGLAGGRWAGELFF	TGTGCCAGCACCCAAGGGCTAGCGGGGGGCCGATGGGCCGGGGAGCTGTTTTTT
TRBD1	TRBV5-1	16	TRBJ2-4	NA	CASSLGQGGSKNIQYF	TGCGCCAGCAGCTTGGGACAGGGGGGATCCAAAAACATTCAGTACTTC
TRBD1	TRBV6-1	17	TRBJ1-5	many	CASSEGLWGQGGQPQHF	TGTGCCAGCAGTGAAGGGCTATGGGGACAGGGTGGTCAGCCCCAGCATTTT
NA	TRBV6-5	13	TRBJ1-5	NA	CASSSLSGEPQHF	TGTGCCAGCAGTTCCCTGAGCGGGGAGCCCCAGCATTTT
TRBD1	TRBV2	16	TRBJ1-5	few	CASRNAGTGVDQPQHF	TGTGCCAGCAGGAATGCTGGGACAGGGGTCGATCAGCCCCAGCATTTT
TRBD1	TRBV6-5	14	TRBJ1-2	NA	CASSNDRGNYGYTF	TGTGCCAGCAGTAATGACAGGGGAAACTATGGCTACACCTTC
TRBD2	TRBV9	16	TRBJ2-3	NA	CASSVGRGESTDTQYF	TGTGCCAGCAGCGTAGGACGGGGGGAAAGCACAGATACGCAGTATTTT
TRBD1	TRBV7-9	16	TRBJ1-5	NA	CASSSSGTEINQPQHF	TGTGCCAGCAGCTCCTCCGGGACAGAAATCAATCAGCCCCAGCATTTT
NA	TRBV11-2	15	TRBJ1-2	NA	CASSVRIGTIYGYTF	TGTGCCAGCAGCGTTAGAATTGGGACAATTTATGGCTACACCTTC
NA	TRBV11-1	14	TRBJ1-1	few	CASGPGLPNTEAFF	TGTGCCAGCGGTCCGGGACTCCCGAACACTGAAGCTTTCTTT
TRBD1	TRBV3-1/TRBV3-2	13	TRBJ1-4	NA	CASTGQGSEKLFF	TGTGCCAGCACGGGACAGGGTAGTGAAAAACTGTTTTTT
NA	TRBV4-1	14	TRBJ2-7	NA	CASSQDQGPYEQYF	TGCGCCAGCAGCCAAGATCAGGGCCCCTACGAGCAGTACTTC
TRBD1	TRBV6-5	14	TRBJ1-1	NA	CASRWTGVPPEAFF	TGTGCCAGCAGGTGGACAGGTGTACCCCCTGAAGCTTTCTTT
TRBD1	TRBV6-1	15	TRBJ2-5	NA	CAGSDRGKLTLTQYF	TGTGCCGGCAGTGACAGGGGCAAATTAACTCTGACCCAGTACTTC
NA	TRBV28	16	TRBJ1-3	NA	CASKRTANFAGNTIYF	TGTGCCAGCAAGAGGACAGCAAACTTTGCTGGAAACACCATATATTTT
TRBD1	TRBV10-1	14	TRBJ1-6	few	CASVGTGQHSPLHF	TGCGCCAGCGTCGGGACAGGACAACATTCACCCCTCCACTTT
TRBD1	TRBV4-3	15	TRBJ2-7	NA	CASSQGGGQGYEQYF	TGCGCCAGCAGCCAAGGAGGAGGACAGGGCTACGAGCAGTACTTC
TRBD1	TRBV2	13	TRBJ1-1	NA	CASSDRGNTEAFF	TGTGCCAGCTCCGACAGGGGGAACACTGAAGCTTTCTTT
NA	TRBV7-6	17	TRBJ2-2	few	CASSRGRTRDFPGELFF	TGTGCCAGCAGCCGTGGTCGGACAAGAGACTTCCCCGGGGAGCTGTTTTTT
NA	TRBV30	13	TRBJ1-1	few	CAWSTVSYGEAFF	TGTGCCTGGAGTACAGTAAGTTACGGTGAAGCTTTCTTT
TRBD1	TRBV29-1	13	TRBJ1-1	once	CSGTQGAGTEAFF	TGCAGCGGAACCCAGGGGGCCGGCACTGAAGCTTTCTTT
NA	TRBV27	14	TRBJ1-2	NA	CASSLRGTLYGYTF	TGTGCCAGCAGTTTGAGAGGGACACTCTATGGCTACACCTTC
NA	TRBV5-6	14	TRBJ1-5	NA	CASRTKGVNQPQHF	TGTGCCAGCCGAACTAAGGGGGTAAATCAGCCCCAGCATTTT
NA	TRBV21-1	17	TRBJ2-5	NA	CASSSGTGEPLWETQYF	TGTGCCAGCAGCAGCGGGACAGGGGAACCCCTTTGGGAGACCCAGTACTTC
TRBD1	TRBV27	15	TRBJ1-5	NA	CASSPRDSGLQPQHF	TGTGCCAGCAGCCCCCGGGACAGCGGGTTGCAGCCCCAGCATTTT
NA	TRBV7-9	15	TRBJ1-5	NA	CASSLGPISNQPQHF	TGTGCCAGCAGCTTAGGGCCCATTAGCAATCAGCCCCAGCATTTT
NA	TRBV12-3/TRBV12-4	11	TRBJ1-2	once	CASSLLGGYTF	TGTGCCAGCAGTCTGCTCGGTGGCTACACCTTC
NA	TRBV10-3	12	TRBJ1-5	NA	CATRGGNQPQHF	TGTGCCACCAGGGGAGGCAATCAGCCCCAGCATTTT
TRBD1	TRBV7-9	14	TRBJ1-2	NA	CASSRTGASYGYTF	TGTGCCAGCAGCCGAACAGGGGCAAGCTATGGCTACACCTTC
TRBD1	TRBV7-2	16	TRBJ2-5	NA	CASSVRTGDRQETQYF	TGTGCCAGCAGCGTTCGTACAGGGGATAGGCAAGAGACCCAGTACTTC
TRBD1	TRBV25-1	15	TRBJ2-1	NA	CASTGDSSSYNEQFF	TGTGCCAGCACCGGGGACAGTAGCTCCTACAATGAGCAGTTCTTC
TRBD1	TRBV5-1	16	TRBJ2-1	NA	CASSWAPGQGRNEQFF	TGCGCCAGCAGCTGGGCCCCGGGACAGGGAAGGAATGAGCAGTTCTTC
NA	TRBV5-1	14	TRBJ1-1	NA	CASNPGAGGTEAFF	TGCGCCAGCAACCCGGGGGCGGGGGGCACTGAAGCTTTCTTT
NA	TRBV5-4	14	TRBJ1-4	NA	CASSPRGGGEKLFF	TGTGCCAGCTCACCTAGGGGCGGTGGGGAAAAACTGTTTTTT
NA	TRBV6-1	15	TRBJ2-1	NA	CASSERHSSYNEQFF	TGTGCCAGCAGTGAACGCCACAGCTCCTACAATGAGCAGTTCTTC
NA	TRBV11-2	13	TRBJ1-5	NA	CASSFDPEEPQHF	TGTGCCAGCAGCTTTGACCCGGAGGAGCCCCAGCATTTT
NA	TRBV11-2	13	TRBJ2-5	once	CASSPNREETQYF	TGTGCCAGCAGCCCCAACAGGGAAGAGACCCAGTACTTC
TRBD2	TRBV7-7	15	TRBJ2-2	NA	CASSFGVAGTGELFF	TGTGCCAGCAGCTTCGGGGTAGCGGGGACCGGGGAGCTGTTTTTT
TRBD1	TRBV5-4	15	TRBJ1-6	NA	CASSFSTGSNSPLHF	TGTGCCAGCAGCTTTTCGACAGGGTCCAATTCACCCCTCCACTTT
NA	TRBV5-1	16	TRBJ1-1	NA	CASSSGGLSLNTEAFF	TGCGCCAGCAGCTCGGGAGGGTTAAGTTTGAACACTGAAGCTTTCTTT
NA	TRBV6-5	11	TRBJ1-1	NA	CASAGYAEAFF	TGTGCCAGCGCGGGGTACGCTGAAGCTTTCTTT
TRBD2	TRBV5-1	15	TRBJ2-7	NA	CASSLGSGGSYEQYF	TGCGCCAGCAGCTTGGGGAGCGGGGGGTCCTACGAGCAGTACTTC
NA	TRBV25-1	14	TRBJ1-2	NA	CASSEEHRVGGYTF	TGTGCCAGCAGTGAGGAACACAGGGTAGGAGGCTACACCTTC
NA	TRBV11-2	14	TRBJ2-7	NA	CASSFVGQTYEQYF	TGTGCCAGCAGCTTTGTGGGGCAGACTTACGAGCAGTACTTC
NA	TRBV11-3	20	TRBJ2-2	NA	CASSLDFIGSHGINTGELFF	TGTGCCAGCAGCTTAGACTTCATAGGGTCCCACGGGATCAACACCGGGGAGCTGTTTTTT
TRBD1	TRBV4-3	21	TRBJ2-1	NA	CASSQDLTGGSPILPHNEQFF	TGCGCCAGCAGCCAAGATCTTACAGGGGGCTCCCCAATTCTCCCCCACAATGAGCAGTTCTTC
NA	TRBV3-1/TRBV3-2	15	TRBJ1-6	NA	CASSQDDRPGSPLHF	TGTGCCAGCAGCCAAGACGACCGACCGGGTTCACCCCTCCACTTT
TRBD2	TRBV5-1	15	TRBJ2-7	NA	CASSTTAGEAYEQYF	TGCGCCAGCAGTACTACGGCGGGGGAGGCCTACGAGCAGTACTTC
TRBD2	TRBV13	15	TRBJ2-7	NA	CASSSGLAGIYEQYF	TGTGCCAGCAGCTCGGGACTAGCGGGGATATACGAGCAGTACTTC
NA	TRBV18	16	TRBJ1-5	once	CASSPGREYSNQPQHF	TGTGCCAGCTCACCGGGCAGAGAATATAGCAATCAGCCCCAGCATTTT
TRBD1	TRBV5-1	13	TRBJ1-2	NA	CASTTGGAYGYTF	TGCGCCAGCACCACAGGGGGGGCCTATGGCTACACCTTC
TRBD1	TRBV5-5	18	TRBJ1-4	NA	CASSLGKGQGFTNEKLFF	TGTGCCAGCAGCTTGGGCAAAGGACAGGGGTTCACTAATGAAAAACTGTTTTTT
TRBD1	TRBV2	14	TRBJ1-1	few	CASRMGQGAREAFF	TGTGCCAGCAGGATGGGACAGGGGGCTCGGGAAGCTTTCTTT
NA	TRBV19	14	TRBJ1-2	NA	CATNPWGQDRGYTF	TGTGCCACCAACCCATGGGGGCAGGACCGGGGCTACACCTTC
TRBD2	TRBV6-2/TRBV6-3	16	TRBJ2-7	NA	CASSYSRGTSSYEQYF	TGTGCCAGCAGTTACTCGAGGGGGACTAGTAGCTACGAGCAGTACTTC
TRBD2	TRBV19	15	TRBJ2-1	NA	CASIARDYPSDEQFF	TGTGCCAGTATTGCCCGGGACTATCCAAGTGATGAGCAGTTCTTC
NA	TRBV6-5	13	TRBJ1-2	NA	CATKRGGRYGYTF	TGTGCCACAAAAAGGGGTGGGCGCTATGGCTACACCTTC